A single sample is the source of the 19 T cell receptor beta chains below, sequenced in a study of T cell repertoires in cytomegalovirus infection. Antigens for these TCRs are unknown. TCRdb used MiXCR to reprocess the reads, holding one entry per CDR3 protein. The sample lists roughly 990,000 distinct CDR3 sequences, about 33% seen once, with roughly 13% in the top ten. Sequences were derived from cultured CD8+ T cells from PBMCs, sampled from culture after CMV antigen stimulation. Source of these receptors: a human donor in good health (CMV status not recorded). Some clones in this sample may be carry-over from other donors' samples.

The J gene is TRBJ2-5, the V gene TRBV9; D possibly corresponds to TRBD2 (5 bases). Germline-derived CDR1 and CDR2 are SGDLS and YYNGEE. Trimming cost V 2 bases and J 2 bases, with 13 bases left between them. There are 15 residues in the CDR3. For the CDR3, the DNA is TGTGCCAGCAGCGTTTCCCCCGGGATACAAGAGACCCAGTACTTC. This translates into CASSVSPGIQETQYF.

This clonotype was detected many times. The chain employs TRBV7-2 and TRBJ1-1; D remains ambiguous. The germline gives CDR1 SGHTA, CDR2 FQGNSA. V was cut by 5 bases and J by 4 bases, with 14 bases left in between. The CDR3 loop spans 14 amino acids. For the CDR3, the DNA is TGTGCCAGCAGCCTGAATAAGGTCGGCACTGAAGCTTTCTTT. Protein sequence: CASSLNKVGTEAFF.

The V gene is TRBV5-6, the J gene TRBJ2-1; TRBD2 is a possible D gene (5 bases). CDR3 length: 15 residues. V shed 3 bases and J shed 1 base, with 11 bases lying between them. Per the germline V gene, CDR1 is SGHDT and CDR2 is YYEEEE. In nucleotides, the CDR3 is TGTGCCAGCAGCTACCCCGGACTGTCCTACAATGAGCAGTTCTTC. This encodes CASSYPGLSYNEQFF. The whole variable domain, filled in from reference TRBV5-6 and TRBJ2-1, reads DAGVTQSPTHLIKTRGQQVTLRCSPKSGHDTVSWYQQALGQGPQFIFQYYEEEERQRGNFPDRFSGHQFPNYSSELNVNALLLGDSALYLCASSYPGLSYNEQFFGPGTRLTVL.

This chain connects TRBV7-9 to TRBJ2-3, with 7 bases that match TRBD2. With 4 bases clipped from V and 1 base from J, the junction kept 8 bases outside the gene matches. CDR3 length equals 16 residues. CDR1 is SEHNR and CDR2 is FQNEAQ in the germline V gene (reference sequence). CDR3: CASSSQREGGTDTQYF. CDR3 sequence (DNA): TGTGCCAGCAGCTCGCAGAGGGAGGGCGGCACAGATACGCAGTATTTT. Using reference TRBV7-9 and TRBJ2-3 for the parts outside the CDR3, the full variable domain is DTGVSQNPRHKITKRGQNVTFRCDPISEHNRLYWYRQTLGQGPEFLTYFQNEAQLEKSRLLSDRFSAERPKGSFSTLEIQRTEQGDSAMYLCASSSQREGGTDTQYFGPGTRLTVL.

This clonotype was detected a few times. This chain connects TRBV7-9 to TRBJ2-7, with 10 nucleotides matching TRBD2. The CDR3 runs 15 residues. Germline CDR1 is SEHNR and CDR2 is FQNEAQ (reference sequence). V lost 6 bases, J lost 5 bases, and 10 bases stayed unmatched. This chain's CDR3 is CASSPGSSGGDEQYF. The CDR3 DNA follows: TGTGCCAGCAGTCCCGGATCTAGCGGGGGAGACGAGCAGTACTTC.

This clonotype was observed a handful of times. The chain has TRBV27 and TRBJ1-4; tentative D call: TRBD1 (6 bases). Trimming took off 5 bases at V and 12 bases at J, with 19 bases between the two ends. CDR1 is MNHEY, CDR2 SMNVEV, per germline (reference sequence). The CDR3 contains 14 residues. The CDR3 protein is CASSIQGPQTQLFF. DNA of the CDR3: TGTGCCAGCAGTATCCAGGGGCCCCAGACGCAACTGTTTTTT. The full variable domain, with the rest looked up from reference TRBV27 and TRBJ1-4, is EAQVTQNPRYLITVTGKKLTVTCSQNMNHEYMSWYRQDPGLGLRQIYYSMNVEVTDKGDVPEGYKVSRKEKRNFPLILESPSPNQTSLYFCASSIQGPQTQLFFGSGTQLSVL.

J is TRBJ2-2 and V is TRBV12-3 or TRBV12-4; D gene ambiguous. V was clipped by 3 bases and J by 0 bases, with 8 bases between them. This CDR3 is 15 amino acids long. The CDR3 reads CASSFLSANTGELFF. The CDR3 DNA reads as TGTGCCAGCAGTTTTCTATCTGCGAACACCGGGGAGCTGTTTTTT.

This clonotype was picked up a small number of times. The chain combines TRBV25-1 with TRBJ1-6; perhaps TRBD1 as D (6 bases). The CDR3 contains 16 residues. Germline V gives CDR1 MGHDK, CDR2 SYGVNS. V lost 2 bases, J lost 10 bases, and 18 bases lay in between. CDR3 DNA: TGTGCCAGCAGTGAAGGGGCAGGGGCATGGGTCTCACCCCTCCACTTT. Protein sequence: CASSEGAGAWVSPLHF.

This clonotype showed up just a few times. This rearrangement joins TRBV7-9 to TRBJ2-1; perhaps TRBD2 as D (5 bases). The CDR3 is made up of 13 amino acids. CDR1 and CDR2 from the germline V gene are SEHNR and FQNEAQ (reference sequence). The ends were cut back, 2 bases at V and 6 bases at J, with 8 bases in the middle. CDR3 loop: CASSLKGSNEQFF. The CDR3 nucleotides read TGTGCCAGCAGCTTAAAAGGGAGCAATGAGCAGTTCTTC.

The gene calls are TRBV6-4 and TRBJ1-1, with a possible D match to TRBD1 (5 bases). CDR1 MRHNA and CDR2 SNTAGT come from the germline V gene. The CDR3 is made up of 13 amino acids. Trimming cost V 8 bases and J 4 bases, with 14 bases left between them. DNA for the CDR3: TGTGCCAGCGGGGACGGAAGGGGCACTGAAGCTTTCTTT. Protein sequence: CASGDGRGTEAFF.

Written as DNA, the CDR3 is TGTGCCAGTAGTTCGGCGGACAGGGGCGAGCAGTACTTC. Translation gives CASSSADRGEQYF. The chain recombines TRBV19 with TRBJ2-7, with TRBD1 matching over 9 bases. J gave up 6 bases and V 5 bases, and 5 bases lay outside the gene matches. The CDR3 contains 13 residues. The germline CDR1 and CDR2 sequences are LNHDA and SQIVND (reference sequence).

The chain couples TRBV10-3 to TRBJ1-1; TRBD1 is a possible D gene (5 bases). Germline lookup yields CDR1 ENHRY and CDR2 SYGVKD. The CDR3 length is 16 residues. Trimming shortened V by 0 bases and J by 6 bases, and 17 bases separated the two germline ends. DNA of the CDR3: TGTGCCATCAGTGAGTCGGGACCGATCCCGCTTGCTGAAGCTTTCTTT. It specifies CAISESGPIPLAEAFF.

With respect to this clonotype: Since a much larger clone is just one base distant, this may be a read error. In DNA form, the CDR3 reads TGCGCCAGCAGCCAAGAATCGGTCACTAGCAGCGATCAGTACTTC. Protein: CASSQESVTSSDQYF. The J gene is TRBJ2-4, the V gene TRBV4-1; perhaps TRBD2 as D (6 bases). CDR1 and CDR2 from the germline V gene are MGHRA and YSYEKL. V lost 0 bases, J lost 12 bases, and 18 bases lay in between. The CDR3 has 15 amino acids.

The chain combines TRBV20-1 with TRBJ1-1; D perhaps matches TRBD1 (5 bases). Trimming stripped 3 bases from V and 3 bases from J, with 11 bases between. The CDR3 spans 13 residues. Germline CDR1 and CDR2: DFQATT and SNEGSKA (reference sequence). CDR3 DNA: TGCAGTGCTAGTGGGGCTGGGGACACTGAAGCTTTCTTT. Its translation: CSASGAGDTEAFF.

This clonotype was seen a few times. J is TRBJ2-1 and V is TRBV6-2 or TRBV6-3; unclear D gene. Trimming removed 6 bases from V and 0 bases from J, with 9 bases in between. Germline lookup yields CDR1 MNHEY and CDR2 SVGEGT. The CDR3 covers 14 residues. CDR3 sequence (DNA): TGTGCCAGCAGCTGGACCCACTCCTACAATGAGCAGTTCTTC. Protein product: CASSWTHSYNEQFF.

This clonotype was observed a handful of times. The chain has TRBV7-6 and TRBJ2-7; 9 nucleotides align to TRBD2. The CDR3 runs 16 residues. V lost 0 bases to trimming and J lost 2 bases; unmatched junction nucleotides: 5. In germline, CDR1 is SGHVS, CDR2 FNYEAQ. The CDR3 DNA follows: TGTGCCAGCAGCTTAGCCCGCGGGGGGGGGACCTACGAGCAGTACTTC. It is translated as CASSLARGGGTYEQYF.

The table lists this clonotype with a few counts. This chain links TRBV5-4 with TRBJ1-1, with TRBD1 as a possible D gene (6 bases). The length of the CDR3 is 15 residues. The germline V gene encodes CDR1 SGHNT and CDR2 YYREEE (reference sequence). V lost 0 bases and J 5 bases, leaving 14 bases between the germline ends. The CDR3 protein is CASSLEGGMRTEAFF. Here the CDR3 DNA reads TGTGCCAGCAGCTTGGAGGGGGGCATGAGAACTGAAGCTTTCTTT.

CDR3 nucleotide sequence: TGCAGTGCTTCCCTTTACACAGGGGGCGAGGGCGAGCAGTACTTC. It translates to CSASLYTGGEGEQYF. The J gene is TRBJ2-7, the V gene TRBV20-1; 9 bases line up with TRBD1. This CDR3 region has 15 residues. After removal of 5 bases from V and 6 bases from J, the junction contained 14 bases not matched to a gene. Germline loops: CDR1 DFQATT, CDR2 SNEGSKA (reference sequence).

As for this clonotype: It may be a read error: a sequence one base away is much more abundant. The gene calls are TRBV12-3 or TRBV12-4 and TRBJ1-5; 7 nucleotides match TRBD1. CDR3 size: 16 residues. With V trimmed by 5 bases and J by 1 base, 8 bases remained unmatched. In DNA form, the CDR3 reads TGTGCCAGCAGTCCCAAGGACAGGAGAAGCAATCAGCCCCAGCATTTT. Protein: CASSPKDRRSNQPQHF.